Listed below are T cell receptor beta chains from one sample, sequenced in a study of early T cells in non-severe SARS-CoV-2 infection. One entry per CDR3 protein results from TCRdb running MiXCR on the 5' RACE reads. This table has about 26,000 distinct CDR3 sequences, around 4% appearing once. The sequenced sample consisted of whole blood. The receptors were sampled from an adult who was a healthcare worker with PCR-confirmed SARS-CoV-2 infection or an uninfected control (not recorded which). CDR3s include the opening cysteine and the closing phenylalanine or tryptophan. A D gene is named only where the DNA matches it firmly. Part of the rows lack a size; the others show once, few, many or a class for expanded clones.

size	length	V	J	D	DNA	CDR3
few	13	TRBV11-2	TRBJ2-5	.	TGTGCCAGCAGCTCCCACGGCCAAGAGACCCAGTACTTC	CASSSHGQETQYF
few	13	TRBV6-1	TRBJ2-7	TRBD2	TGTGCCAGCAGAGGACTAGACTCCTACGAGCAGTACTTC	CASRGLDSYEQYF
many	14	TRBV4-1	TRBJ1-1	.	TGCGCCAGCAGAAATAGGGCGGTGAACACTGAAGCTTTCTTT	CASRNRAVNTEAFF
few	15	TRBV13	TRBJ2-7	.	TGTGCCAGCAGCCCCAGACTATCCAGCTCCTACGAGCAGTACTTC	CASSPRLSSSYEQYF
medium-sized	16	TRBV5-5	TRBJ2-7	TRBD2	TGTGCCAGCAGCTTGGAATACGGGGGGTTTGTTCGCGAGCAGTACTTC	CASSLEYGGFVREQYF
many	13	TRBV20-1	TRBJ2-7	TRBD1	TGCAGTGCTAGACTGACAGGGACCCACGAGCAGTACTTC	CSARLTGTHEQYF
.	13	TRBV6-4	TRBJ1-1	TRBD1	TGTGCCAGCAGTGGGGACAGGGGGACTGAAGCTTTCTTT	CASSGDRGTEAFF
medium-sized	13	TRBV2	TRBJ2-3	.	TGTGCCAGCAGCCGACCCTTCACAGATACGCAGTATTTT	CASSRPFTDTQYF
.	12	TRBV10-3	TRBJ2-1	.	TGTGCCATCAGCCCGCTCGACAATGAGCAGTTCTTC	CAISPLDNEQFF
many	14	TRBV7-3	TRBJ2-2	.	TGTGCCAGCAGCTTAATTGGCCTCACCGGGGAGCTGTTTTTT	CASSLIGLTGELFF
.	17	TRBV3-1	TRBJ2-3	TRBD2	TGTGCCAGCAGCCAGAGGACTAGCGGGGGGCCTACAGATACGCAGTATTTT	CASSQRTSGGPTDTQYF
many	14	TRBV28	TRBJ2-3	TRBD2	TGTGCCAGCACCCGTAGCGGGGGGGCGGATACGCAGTATTTT	CASTRSGGADTQYF